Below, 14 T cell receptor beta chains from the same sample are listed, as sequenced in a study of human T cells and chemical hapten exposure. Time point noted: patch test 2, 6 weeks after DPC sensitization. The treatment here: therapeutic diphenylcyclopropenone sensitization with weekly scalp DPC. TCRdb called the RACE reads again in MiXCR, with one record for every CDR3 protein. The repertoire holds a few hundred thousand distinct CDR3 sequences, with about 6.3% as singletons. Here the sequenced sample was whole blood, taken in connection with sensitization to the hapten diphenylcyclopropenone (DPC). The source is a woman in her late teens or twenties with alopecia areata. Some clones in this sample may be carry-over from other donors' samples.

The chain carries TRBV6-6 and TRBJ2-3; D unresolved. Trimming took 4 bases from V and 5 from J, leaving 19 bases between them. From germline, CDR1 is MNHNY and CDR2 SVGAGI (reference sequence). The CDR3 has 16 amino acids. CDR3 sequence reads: CASSSRSASLEDTQYF. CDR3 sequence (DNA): TGTGCCAGCAGTTCCAGGTCCGCCAGCCTTGAAGATACGCAGTATTTT.

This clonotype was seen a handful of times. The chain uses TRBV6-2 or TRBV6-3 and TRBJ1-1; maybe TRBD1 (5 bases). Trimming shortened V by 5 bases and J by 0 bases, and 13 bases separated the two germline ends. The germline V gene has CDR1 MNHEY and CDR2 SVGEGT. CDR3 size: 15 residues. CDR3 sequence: CASSPQGLLNTEAFF. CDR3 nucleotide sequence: TGTGCCAGCAGTCCCCAGGGACTTCTGAACACTGAAGCTTTCTTT.

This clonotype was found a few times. The CDR3 bases are TGCAGTGCTAGAGTCACAGGGTTCGACACTGAAGCTTTCTTT. It translates to CSARVTGFDTEAFF. The chain recombines TRBV20-1 with TRBJ1-1; a possible D gene is TRBD1 (6 bases). Trimming pared 1 base from V and 3 bases from J, leaving 12 bases between. Germline CDR1 is DFQATT and CDR2 is SNEGSKA (reference sequence). CDR3 size: 14 residues.

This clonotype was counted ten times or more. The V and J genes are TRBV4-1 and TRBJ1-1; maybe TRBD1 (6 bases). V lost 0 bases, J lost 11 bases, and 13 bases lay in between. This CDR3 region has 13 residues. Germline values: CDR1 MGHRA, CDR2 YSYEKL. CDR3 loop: CASSQEAGADAFF. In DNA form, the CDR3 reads TGCGCCAGCAGCCAAGAAGCAGGGGCGGACGCTTTCTTT.

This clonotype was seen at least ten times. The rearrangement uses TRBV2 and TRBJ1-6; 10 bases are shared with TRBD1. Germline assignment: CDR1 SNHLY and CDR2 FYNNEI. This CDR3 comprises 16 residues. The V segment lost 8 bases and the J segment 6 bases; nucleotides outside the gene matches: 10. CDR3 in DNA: TGTGCCAGCGCTTTATCGACAGGGGGCTTTAATTCACCCCTCCACTTT. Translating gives CASALSTGGFNSPLHF.

The CDR3 protein is CASSILARDTQYF. CDR3 DNA sequence: TGTGCCAGTAGTATACTAGCAAGAGATACGCAGTATTTT. V usage is TRBV19 and J usage is TRBJ2-3; the D gene is possibly TRBD2 (5 bases). Germline V CDR1 and CDR2: LNHDA, SQIVND (reference sequence). CDR3 size: 13 residues. V was cut by 2 bases and J by 5 bases, with 8 bases left in between.

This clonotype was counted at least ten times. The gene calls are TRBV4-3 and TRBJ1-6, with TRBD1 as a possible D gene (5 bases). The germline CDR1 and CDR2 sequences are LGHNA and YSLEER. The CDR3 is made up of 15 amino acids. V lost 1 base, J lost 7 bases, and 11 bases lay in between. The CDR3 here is CASSQVGDQNSPLHF. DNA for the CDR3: TGCGCCAGCAGCCAAGTCGGGGACCAGAATTCACCCCTCCACTTT.

CDR3 coding DNA: TGCGCCAGCAGCCTTACCGGGACAGAGGCAGATACGCAGTATTTT. It encodes CASSLTGTEADTQYF. The chain is built from TRBV5-1 and TRBJ2-3; 7 bases are shared with TRBD1. Losses at the gene ends were 4 bases for V and 4 bases for J; bases not matched to a gene: 9. This CDR3 spans 15 amino acids. From germline, CDR1 is SGHRS and CDR2 YFSETQ.

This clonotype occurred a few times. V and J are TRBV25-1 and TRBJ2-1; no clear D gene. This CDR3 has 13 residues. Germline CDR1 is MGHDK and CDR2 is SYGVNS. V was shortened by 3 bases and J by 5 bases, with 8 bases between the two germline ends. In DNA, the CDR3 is TGTGCCAGCAGTGACCCCGTAGACAATGAGCAGTTCTTC. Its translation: CASSDPVDNEQFF. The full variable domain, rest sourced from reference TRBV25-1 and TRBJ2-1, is EADIYQTPRYLVIGTGKKITLECSQTMGHDKMYWYQQDPGMELHLIHYSYGVNSTEKGDLSSESTVSRIRTEHFPLTLESARPSHTSQYLCASSDPVDNEQFFGPGTRLTVL.

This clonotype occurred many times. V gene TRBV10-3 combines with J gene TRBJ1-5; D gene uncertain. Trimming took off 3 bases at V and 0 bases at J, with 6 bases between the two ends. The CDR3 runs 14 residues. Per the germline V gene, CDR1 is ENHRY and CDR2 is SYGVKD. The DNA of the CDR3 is TGTGCCATCAGTGATCAGCCTAGCAATCAGCCCCAGCATTTT. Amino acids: CAISDQPSNQPQHF.

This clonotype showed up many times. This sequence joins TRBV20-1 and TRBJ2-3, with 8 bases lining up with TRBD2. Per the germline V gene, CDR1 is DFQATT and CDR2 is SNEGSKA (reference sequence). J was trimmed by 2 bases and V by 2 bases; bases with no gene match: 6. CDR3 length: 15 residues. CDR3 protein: CSARRTSGYTDTQYF. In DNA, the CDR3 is TGCAGTGCTAGACGCACTAGCGGATACACAGATACGCAGTATTTT.

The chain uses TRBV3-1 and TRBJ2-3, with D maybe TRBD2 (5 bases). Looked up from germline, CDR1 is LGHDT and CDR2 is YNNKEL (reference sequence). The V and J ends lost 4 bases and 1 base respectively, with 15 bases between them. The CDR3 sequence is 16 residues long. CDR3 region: CASSPPRAVGTDTQYF. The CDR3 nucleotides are TGTGCCAGCAGCCCCCCCCGAGCGGTGGGCACAGATACGCAGTATTTT.

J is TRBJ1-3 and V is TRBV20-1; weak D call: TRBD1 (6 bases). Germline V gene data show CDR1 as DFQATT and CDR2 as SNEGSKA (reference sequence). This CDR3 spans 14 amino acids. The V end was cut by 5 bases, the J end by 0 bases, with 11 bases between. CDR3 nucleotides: TGCAGTGCTGTGGACAGCCTCTCTGGAAACACCATATATTTT. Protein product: CSAVDSLSGNTIYF.

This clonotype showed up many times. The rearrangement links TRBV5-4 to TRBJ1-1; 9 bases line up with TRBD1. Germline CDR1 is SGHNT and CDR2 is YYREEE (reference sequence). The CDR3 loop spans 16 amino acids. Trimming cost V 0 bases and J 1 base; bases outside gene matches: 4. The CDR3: CASSLAADRGNTEAFF. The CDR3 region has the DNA TGTGCCAGCAGCTTGGCAGCGGACAGGGGGAACACTGAAGCTTTCTTT.